The 26 T cell receptor beta chains in this list originate from one sample, sequenced in a study of cytomegalovirus exposure and HLA in healthy donors. It was with 60 Vbeta and 13 Jbeta primers that the PCR ran. Assay: immunoSEQ multiplex PCR; the TCRdb copy retains only in-frame clones and omits some. The sample includes 30,000 to 35,000 clones. The sequencing input was PBMCs. These receptors were obtained from a woman in her 40s in good health and CMV-seropositive.

The chain recombines TRBV6-5 with TRBJ2-7, with D uncertain. Germline lookup yields CDR1 MNHEY and CDR2 SVGAGI. This CDR3 contains 16 residues. V was trimmed by 2 bases and J by 7 bases, leaving 21 bases between them. The DNA of the CDR3 is TGTGCCAGCAGTTACGGCAATGGGCTTAGATTGGGTGAGCAGTACTTC. Protein sequence: CASSYGNGLRLGEQYF.

The chain couples TRBV6-5 to TRBJ1-1; 8 positions agree with TRBD1. This CDR3 comprises 15 residues. CDR1 MNHEY and CDR2 SVGAGI come from the germline V gene. The V and J ends lost 7 bases and 1 base, in that order; junction bases with no gene match: 8. The CDR3 DNA sequence: TGTGCCAGCAAAACTCAGGGGGCAAAGAACACTGAAGCTTTCTTT. Its protein is CASKTQGAKNTEAFF.

Comment on this clone: The same CDR3 arises from other DNA sequences in this sample as well. The chain recombines TRBV27 with TRBJ2-7; 7 nucleotides align to TRBD1. V lost 6 bases and J lost 2; bases outside the gene matches: 4. The CDR3 covers 13 residues. Looked up from germline, CDR1 is MNHEY and CDR2 is SMNVEV (reference sequence). CDR3 amino acids: CASRGTAAYEQYF. In DNA, the CDR3 is TGTGCCAGCAGAGGGACAGCGGCCTACGAGCAGTACTTC.

The chain couples TRBV11-2 to TRBJ2-7; no definite D call. Germline V gives CDR1 SGHAT, CDR2 FQNNGV. CDR3 length: 11 amino acids. Trimming shortened V by 5 bases and J by 4 bases, and 6 bases separated the two germline ends. DNA for the CDR3: TGTGCCAGCAGCCCCGGTTACGAGCAGTACTTC. It yields the protein CASSPGYEQYF. The whole variable domain, remainder taken from reference TRBV11-2 and TRBJ2-7, is EAGVAQSPRYKIIEKRQSVAFWCNPISGHATLYWYQQILGQGPKLLIQFQNNGVVDDSQLPKDRFSAERLKGVDSTLKIQPAKLEDSAVYLCASSPGYEQYFGPGTRLTVT.

V usage is TRBV5-1 and J usage is TRBJ2-7, with 9 bases matching TRBD2. Trimming cost V 2 bases and J 6 bases; bases outside gene matches: 9. Germline loops: CDR1 SGHRS, CDR2 YFSETQ. CDR3 length: 15 residues. CDR3 in amino acids: CASSFGGGALFEQYF. CDR3 sequence (DNA): TGCGCCAGCAGCTTTGGCGGGGGGGCTCTATTCGAGCAGTACTTC.

The genes are TRBV19 and TRBJ1-2; D uncertain. CDR3 length equals 15 residues. Germline loops: CDR1 LNHDA, CDR2 SQIVND (reference sequence). The V gene lost 7 bases and the J gene lost 5 bases, with 20 bases spanning the gap. Here the CDR3 reads CASTSEQNAKYGYTF. The CDR3 nucleotides read TGTGCCAGTACCTCAGAACAAAACGCCAAGTATGGCTACACCTTC.

The chain employs TRBV7-8 and TRBJ2-2; 11 positions match TRBD2. The CDR3 covers 16 residues. The V gene's germline CDR1 is SGHVS and CDR2 FQNEAQ. V shed 5 bases and J 2 bases; nucleotides not matched to a gene: 4. The CDR3 loop reads CASSLGTSGNTGELFF. CDR3 nucleotide sequence: TGTGCCAGCAGCCTAGGGACTAGCGGAAACACCGGGGAGCTGTTTTTT.

J is TRBJ2-1 and V is TRBV6-5; 9 bases fit TRBD2. This CDR3 contains 13 residues. Unmatched junction bases numbered 3, after V lost 6 bases and J lost 6 bases. The germline gives CDR1 MNHEY, CDR2 SVGAGI. The CDR3 reads CASRASGTNEQFF. CDR3 DNA sequence: TGTGCCAGCAGGGCTAGCGGGACCAATGAGCAGTTCTTC.

The rearrangement uses TRBV5-1 and TRBJ2-3, with 10 bases lining up with TRBD2. CDR1 is SGHRS and CDR2 is YFSETQ in the germline V gene. V trimming: 0 bases; J trimming: 6 bases; junction bases outside the gene matches: 19. The CDR3 extends over 20 amino acids. In DNA form, the CDR3 reads TGCGCCAGCAGCTTGGCGGGCAGGGGGCTAGCGGGGGCCCAGGTGGATACGCAGTATTTT. Translation gives CASSLAGRGLAGAQVDTQYF.

V and J are TRBV27 and TRBJ2-7, with TRBD1 identical over 9 bases. The CDR3 is made up of 15 amino acids. V was pared by 4 bases and J by 3 bases, with 7 bases of the junction left unmatched. Germline CDR1 and CDR2: MNHEY and SMNVEV (reference sequence). The CDR3 spells CASSSTGGPNYEQYF. The CDR3 DNA follows: TGTGCCAGCAGTTCGACAGGGGGGCCCAACTACGAGCAGTACTTC.

The chain combines TRBV18 with TRBJ1-5; 12 bases agree with TRBD1. Germline trimming cut 3 bases from V and 1 base from J; bases unmatched to any gene: 1. The CDR3 is 16 residues long. In germline, CDR1 is KGHSH, CDR2 LQKENI. CDR3 protein: CASSPGTGGSNQPQHF. In nucleotides, the CDR3 is TGTGCCAGCTCACCCGGGACAGGGGGCAGCAATCAGCCCCAGCATTTT.

This chain joins TRBV19 and TRBJ1-1, with 8 positions matching TRBD1. Germline trimming cut 3 bases from V and 5 bases from J; bases unmatched to any gene: 8. This CDR3 is 15 amino acids long. CDR1 LNHDA and CDR2 SQIVND come from the germline V gene (reference sequence). CDR3 amino acids: CASSMRTGLGTEAFF. Here the CDR3 DNA reads TGTGCCAGTAGTATGAGGACAGGGCTTGGAACTGAAGCTTTCTTT.

V usage is TRBV19 and J usage is TRBJ1-3; a weak D match, TRBD1 (6 bases). V was trimmed by 5 bases and J by 0 bases, leaving 11 bases between them. Germline CDR1 is LNHDA and CDR2 is SQIVND (reference sequence). This CDR3 has 15 residues. The CDR3 coding sequence is TGTGCCAGTAGTCCACAGGGCCGCTCTGGAAACACCATATATTTT. The encoded protein is CASSPQGRSGNTIYF.

A note on this clone: In the same sample, other DNA sequences code for this CDR3. The V and J genes are TRBV27 and TRBJ2-1; 9 bases are a match to TRBD2. V lost 5 bases and J lost 0; bases outside the gene matches: 2. CDR1 and CDR2 from the germline V gene are MNHEY and SMNVEV (reference sequence). The CDR3 length is 15 residues. For the CDR3, the DNA is TGTGCCAGCAGTCGTAGCGGGAGCTCCTACAATGAGCAGTTCTTC. Translation gives CASSRSGSSYNEQFF.

This sequence joins TRBV9 and TRBJ1-6, with D perhaps matching TRBD1 (6 bases). V was trimmed by 0 bases and J by 9 bases, leaving 22 bases between them. This CDR3 has 18 amino acids. Germline lookup yields CDR1 SGDLS and CDR2 YYNGEE. This CDR3 is CASSVADGRQRGGSPLHF. The CDR3 bases are TGTGCCAGCAGCGTAGCGGATGGTAGACAGAGAGGGGGTTCACCCCTCCACTTT.

The chain employs TRBV2 and TRBJ2-1, with 8 bases fitting TRBD2. The V segment lost 3 bases and the J segment 8 bases; nucleotides outside the gene matches: 6. The germline CDR1 and CDR2 sequences are SNHLY and FYNNEI. The CDR3 loop spans 14 amino acids. The CDR3 DNA follows: TGTGCCAGCAGTGATAGGTCCGGGGGGGATGAGCAGTTCTTC. Its protein is CASSDRSGGDEQFF.

The rearrangement joins TRBV10-3 to TRBJ1-1; D is perhaps TRBD1 (5 bases). Trimming shortened V by 2 bases and J by 5 bases, and 15 bases separated the two germline ends. This CDR3 spans 15 amino acids. Germline V gives CDR1 ENHRY, CDR2 SYGVKD. In nucleotides, the CDR3 is TGTGCCATCAGTGAGAGGGATTTCGGGGGGACTGAAGCTTTCTTT. It is translated as CAISERDFGGTEAFF.

V and J are TRBV18 and TRBJ2-3; no firm D call. CDR1 KGHSH and CDR2 LQKENI come from the germline V gene. The V end was cut by 3 bases, the J end by 6 bases, with 10 bases between. This CDR3 comprises 13 residues. DNA for the CDR3: TGTGCCAGCTCACCGCTAGTGCCGGATACGCAGTATTTT. This codes for CASSPLVPDTQYF.

This chain uses TRBV28 with TRBJ2-7; D is ambiguous. The V and J ends lost 10 bases and 3 bases respectively, with 10 bases between them. Germline CDR1 reads MDHEN; CDR2 reads SYDVKM. This CDR3 is 11 amino acids long. CDR3 coding DNA: TGTGCCACCACTATCTACTACGAGCAGTACTTC. Residues: CATTIYYEQYF.

The chain links TRBV28 to TRBJ1-5; maybe TRBD1 (6 bases). V dropped 10 bases and J dropped 1 base, with 11 bases sitting between them. The CDR3 is 13 amino acids. From germline, CDR1 is MDHEN and CDR2 SYDVKM. The CDR3 coding sequence is TGTGCCATCTCAGGGGACAGCAATCAGCCCCAGCATTTT. Translation: CAISGDSNQPQHF.

The chain is built from TRBV6-5 and TRBJ2-7; TRBD1 is a possible D gene (6 bases). Per the germline V gene, CDR1 is MNHEY and CDR2 is SVGAGI. The CDR3 consists of 12 residues. Trimming removed 2 bases at V and 7 bases at J, with 9 bases between. DNA of the CDR3: TGTGCCAGCAGTTACACAGGGAAAGAGCAGTACTTC. This sequence encodes CASSYTGKEQYF.

The genes are TRBV19 and TRBJ2-5; 10 bases line up with TRBD2. CDR1 and CDR2 (germline): LNHDA, SQIVND (reference sequence). Trimming took 7 bases from V and 1 from J; bases not matched to a gene: 9. This CDR3 has 16 residues. The CDR3 is CASKKASGGFQETQYF. The CDR3 DNA reads as TGTGCCAGTAAGAAGGCTAGCGGGGGATTCCAAGAGACCCAGTACTTC.

This chain's CDR3 is CASSGGEEQYF. CDR3 DNA sequence: TGTGCCAGCAGCGGGGGGGAGGAGCAGTACTTC. The rearrangement links TRBV7-2 to TRBJ2-7; 7 bases map to TRBD2. Germline CDR1 is SGHTA and CDR2 is FQGNSA. The CDR3 is made up of 11 amino acids. The ends lost 5 bases at V and 7 bases at J; junction bases unmatched: 2.

The rearrangement joins TRBV6-5 to TRBJ2-7; D uncertain. The CDR3 spans 16 residues. The germline V gene encodes CDR1 MNHEY and CDR2 SVGAGI. V gave up 2 bases and J gave up 2 bases, with 16 bases separating them. The CDR3 bases are TGTGCCAGCAGTTACAACCCCCGACATGACGCCTACGAGCAGTACTTC. Amino acid sequence: CASSYNPRHDAYEQYF.

V and J are TRBV27 and TRBJ1-6; TRBD1 agrees at 8 bases. The germline gives CDR1 MNHEY, CDR2 SMNVEV (reference sequence). CDR3 length: 13 amino acids. V shed 8 bases and J 9 bases; nucleotides not matched to a gene: 6. CDR3 sequence: CASQDRVASPLHF. CDR3 DNA sequence: TGTGCCAGCCAGGACAGGGTGGCTTCACCCCTCCACTTT.

The chain joins TRBV18 to TRBJ1-1; D is unresolved. Trimming removed 4 bases from V and 0 bases from J, with 6 bases in between. The germline V gene has CDR1 KGHSH and CDR2 LQKENI. The CDR3 has 13 amino acids. CDR3 in DNA: TGTGCCAGCTCACAACAGATGAACACTGAAGCTTTCTTT. It yields the protein CASSQQMNTEAFF.